This is a list of T cell receptor beta chains from one sample in a study of long-term antiretroviral therapy in people with HIV. TCRdb's copy holds only in-frame clones and misses some; the assay was immunoSEQ multiplex PCR. Among roughly 23,000 clones listed, under 90% were seen once. Sequences were derived from unsorted PBMCs, sampled 1.8 years before starting antiretroviral therapy. These receptors all come from a woman aged 25 to 45 with HIV. CDR3s include the opening cysteine and the closing phenylalanine or tryptophan. A D gene is named only where the DNA matches it firmly. Clone size appears in some rows only: once, few, many, or a class for an expanded clone.

len: 15; v_gene: TRBV7-2; abundance: -; j_gene: TRBJ2-1; d_gene: -; CDR3nt: TGTGCCAGCAGCTTAGTGTCTGTCGGGGGTAATGAGCAGTTCTTC; CDR3aa: CASSLVSVGGNEQFF
len: 15; v_gene: TRBV27; abundance: -; j_gene: TRBJ2-3; d_gene: TRBD1; CDR3nt: TGTGCCAGCAGTCCCCGGGACAGGGTTACAGATACGCAGTATTTT; CDR3aa: CASSPRDRVTDTQYF
len: 14; v_gene: TRBV12-5; abundance: -; j_gene: TRBJ1-5; d_gene: -; CDR3nt: TGTGCTAGTGGTTTGGTACAGGGAGATCAGCCCCAGCATTTT; CDR3aa: CASGLVQGDQPQHF
len: 15; v_gene: TRBV7-2; abundance: -; j_gene: TRBJ2-3; d_gene: -; CDR3nt: TGTGCCAGCAGCTTAGACAGCGGTGGCACAGATACGCAGTATTTT; CDR3aa: CASSLDSGGTDTQYF
len: 14; v_gene: TRBV7-8; abundance: -; j_gene: TRBJ2-3; d_gene: -; CDR3nt: TGTGCCAGCAGCTTAGAAGGGGACGGGGATACGCAGTATTTT; CDR3aa: CASSLEGDGDTQYF
len: 17; v_gene: TRBV5-1; abundance: -; j_gene: TRBJ1-2; d_gene: -; CDR3nt: TGCGCCAGCACCTCGTACGCGGGGCCCCTTAAAGAGTATGGCTACACCTTC; CDR3aa: CASTSYAGPLKEYGYTF
len: 12; v_gene: TRBV5-1; abundance: -; j_gene: TRBJ2-1; d_gene: -; CDR3nt: TGCGCCAGCGCCGCGTCCTACAATGAGCAGTTCTTC; CDR3aa: CASAASYNEQFF
len: 15; v_gene: TRBV14; abundance: -; j_gene: TRBJ2-1; d_gene: TRBD2; CDR3nt: TGTGCCAGCAGCCAAGCTGGACTAGCGGGGATTGAGCAGTTCTTC; CDR3aa: CASSQAGLAGIEQFF
len: 15; v_gene: TRBV10-1; abundance: -; j_gene: TRBJ2-5; d_gene: -; CDR3nt: TGCGCCAGCAGCGCGGAGGGGACACGACAAGAGACCCAGTACTTC; CDR3aa: CASSAEGTRQETQYF
len: 14; v_gene: TRBV28; abundance: -; j_gene: TRBJ1-2; d_gene: -; CDR3nt: TGTGCCAGCAGTTCCAGACAGGCCTACTATGGCTACACCTTC; CDR3aa: CASSSRQAYYGYTF
len: 12; v_gene: TRBV6-1; abundance: -; j_gene: TRBJ1-1; d_gene: -; CDR3nt: TGTGCCAGCATTAGGCAAGGTTCTGAAGCTTTCTTT; CDR3aa: CASIRQGSEAFF
len: 13; v_gene: TRBV29-1; abundance: -; j_gene: TRBJ2-1; d_gene: -; CDR3nt: TGCAGCGTTGAGGCTAGCCCACACAATGAGCAGTTCTTC; CDR3aa: CSVEASPHNEQFF
len: 15; v_gene: TRBV6-6; abundance: -; j_gene: TRBJ1-1; d_gene: -; CDR3nt: TGTGCCAGCAGTTACGGGTTGGGGGGAAACACTGAAGCTTTCTTT; CDR3aa: CASSYGLGGNTEAFF
len: 18; v_gene: TRBV21-1; abundance: -; j_gene: TRBJ1-5; d_gene: -; CDR3nt: TGTGCCAGCAGCAAAGGTAGGTGGCACGGAGACAGGGATCAGCCCCAGCATTTT; CDR3aa: CASSKGRWHGDRDQPQHF
len: 16; v_gene: TRBV9; abundance: -; j_gene: TRBJ2-5; d_gene: -; CDR3nt: TGTGCCAGCAGCGTTAGTTGGATCGGGGGGCGTGAGACCCAGTACTTC; CDR3aa: CASSVSWIGGRETQYF
len: 16; v_gene: TRBV11-2; abundance: -; j_gene: TRBJ1-2; d_gene: -; CDR3nt: TGTGCCAGCAGCTCCCGTGTCAGATCCGCTAACTATGGCTACACCTTC; CDR3aa: CASSSRVRSANYGYTF
len: 16; v_gene: TRBV2; abundance: -; j_gene: TRBJ1-1; d_gene: -; CDR3nt: TGTGCCAGCAGTGACGTCAGCTCCTTAGGAAACACTGAAGCTTTCTTT; CDR3aa: CASSDVSSLGNTEAFF
len: 15; v_gene: TRBV6-1; abundance: -; j_gene: TRBJ1-5; d_gene: -; CDR3nt: TGTGCCAGCAGTCCGAGCTTCCAGACTAATCAGCCCCAGCATTTT; CDR3aa: CASSPSFQTNQPQHF
len: 14; v_gene: TRBV29-1; abundance: -; j_gene: TRBJ2-1; d_gene: -; CDR3nt: TGCAGCGGGAACGGGGGGCCCGACTACAATGAGCAGTTCTTC; CDR3aa: CSGNGGPDYNEQFF
len: 14; v_gene: TRBV9; abundance: -; j_gene: TRBJ2-2; d_gene: -; CDR3nt: TGTGCCAGCAGCGCCCCGGGGATCGCCGGGGAGCTGTTTTTT; CDR3aa: CASSAPGIAGELFF
len: 15; v_gene: TRBV2; abundance: -; j_gene: TRBJ1-5; d_gene: -; CDR3nt: TGTGCCAGCAGTGTTAAAGGGGGAGGCAATCAGCCCCAGCATTTT; CDR3aa: CASSVKGGGNQPQHF
len: 13; v_gene: TRBV27; abundance: once; j_gene: TRBJ2-5; d_gene: -; CDR3nt: TGTGCCAGCAGTTTTATAAGGAAAGAGACCCAGTACTTC; CDR3aa: CASSFIRKETQYF
len: 10; v_gene: TRBV1; abundance: -; j_gene: TRBJ1-6; d_gene: -; CDR3nt: TGCACCAGCAGTCTTTCACCCCTCCACTTT; CDR3aa: CTSSLSPLHF
len: 12; v_gene: TRBV28; abundance: -; j_gene: TRBJ1-1; d_gene: -; CDR3nt: TGTGCCAGCAGTACAGGGTCGACTGAAGCTTTCTTT; CDR3aa: CASSTGSTEAFF
len: 15; v_gene: TRBV5-1; abundance: -; j_gene: TRBJ1-6; d_gene: -; CDR3nt: TGCGCCAGCAGCTTGACTGTCCCCTCGGGTTCACCCCTCCACTTT; CDR3aa: CASSLTVPSGSPLHF